The 7 T cell receptor beta chains reported below all come from one sample, sequenced in a study of T cell responses to AZD1222 COVID-19 vaccine. Only in-frame clones appear in the TCRdb table, and some are missing; sequencing was by immunoSEQ multiplex PCR. This table has around 84,000 clones, 75% to 90% appearing once. The material sequenced was peripheral blood, taken on day 0 of AZD1222 vaccination. These receptors originate from an adult in good health.

This clone was found a few times. V gene TRBV18 combines with J gene TRBJ1-2; 8 bases fit TRBD1. After removal of 3 bases from V and 1 base from J, the junction contained 4 bases not matched to a gene. This CDR3 is 15 amino acids long. The V gene's germline CDR1 is KGHSH and CDR2 LQKENI. The CDR3 DNA is TGTGCCAGCTCACCCGACAGGGGAAATAACTATGGCTACACCTTC. This translates into CASSPDRGNNYGYTF.

The genes are TRBV3-1 (or the pseudogene TRBV3-2) and TRBJ2-5; the match to TRBD2 covers 11 bases. The CDR3 is 14 residues long. Looked up from germline, CDR1 is LGHDT and CDR2 is YNNKEL (reference sequence). With V trimmed by 7 bases and J by 4 bases, 5 bases remained unmatched. The CDR3 region is CASNPSGRPETQYF. The CDR3 DNA sequence: TGTGCCAGCAACCCTAGCGGGAGGCCAGAGACCCAGTACTTC.

V gene TRBV3-1 (or the pseudogene TRBV3-2) combines with J gene TRBJ1-5, with D unclear. The germline CDR1 and CDR2 sequences are LGHDT and YNNKEL (reference sequence). The germline V and J ends were trimmed by 2 bases and 7 bases, with 9 bases remaining between them. The CDR3 runs to 13 residues. In nucleotides, the CDR3 is TGTGCCAGCAGCCAAATGGTTGCGCAGCCCCAGCATTTT. As protein: CASSQMVAQPQHF.

V and J are TRBV7-9 and TRBJ2-5; D gene unclear. Looked up from germline, CDR1 is SEHNR and CDR2 is FQNEAQ (reference sequence). CDR3 length equals 16 residues. V was clipped by 1 base and J by 9 bases, with 21 bases between them. CDR3 in DNA: TGTGCCAGCAGCTTAGACGCGTCAGTCGCCCAAGGTTCCCAGTACTTC. It specifies CASSLDASVAQGSQYF.

The gene calls are TRBV7-9 and TRBJ1-1; D gene ambiguous. The CDR3 length is 12 residues. V gave up 2 bases and J gave up 4 bases, with 5 bases separating them. Germline CDR1 is SEHNR and CDR2 is FQNEAQ (reference sequence). CDR3: CASSLTGTEAFF. The CDR3 DNA sequence: TGTGCCAGCAGCTTAACTGGCACTGAAGCTTTCTTT.

The rearrangement joins TRBV28 to TRBJ1-1; D remains unclear. V was pared by 6 bases and J by 6 bases, with 11 bases between. Per the germline V gene, CDR1 is MDHEN and CDR2 is SYDVKM. This CDR3 spans 12 amino acids. CDR3 sequence (DNA): TGTGCCAGCAGCCCCTCGGGCCCTGAAGCTTTCTTT. Its protein is CASSPSGPEAFF.

This sequence joins TRBV20-1 and TRBJ2-7, with 10 positions matching TRBD2. The CDR3 covers 17 residues. J gave up 4 bases and V 3 bases, and 15 bases lay outside the gene matches. Germline CDR1 and CDR2: DFQATT and SNEGSKA (reference sequence). Here the CDR3 reads CSASNLQGAGGWYEQYF. CDR3 DNA: TGCAGTGCTAGTAATCTCCAAGGAGCGGGAGGGTGGTACGAGCAGTACTTC.